This T cell receptor (beta chain) was retrieved from a study of T cell changes during pregnancy in multiple sclerosis. Assay: immunoSEQ multiplex PCR; the TCRdb copy retains only in-frame clones and omits some. The sample holds more than 30,000 clones, about 92% seen once. This TCR came from a female donor with multiple sclerosis, enrolled in a pregnancy study. Material: CD8+ T cells from peripheral blood mononuclear cells, obtained in the third trimester of pregnancy.

CDR3 amino acids: CATRVSEGTDTQYF. The DNA of the CDR3 is TGTGCCACCAGGGTCTCGGAGGGCACAGATACGCAGTATTTT. The chain couples TRBV7-9 to TRBJ2-3; possibly TRBD1 or TRBD2 for D (5 bases each). The length of the CDR3 is 14 residues. Germline V gives CDR1 SEHNR, CDR2 FQNEAQ (reference sequence). The ends were cut back, 10 bases at V and 1 base at J, with 15 bases in the middle.